The rows below give T cell receptor beta chains drawn from one sample of a study of T cells expressing NK-cell markers. Each CDR3 protein gets one entry in TCRdb, which reprocessed the 5' RACE reads and gives no DNA. The sample holds roughly 350,000 distinct CDR3 sequences. The specimen sequenced was blood T cells: a sorted CD56 or NKG2C T cell subset, CD4+ or CD8+ T cells, or bulk PBMC T cells (not recorded which). The origin of the receptors is a man aged 18 to 69 in good health. The CDR3 runs from the conserved cysteine through the conserved F or W.

cdr3_aa: CSVGLTTGNTEAFF; cdr3_length: 14; j_call: TRBJ1-1; v_call: TRBV29-1
cdr3_aa: CASSFGLARETQYF; cdr3_length: 14; j_call: TRBJ2-5; v_call: TRBV12-3/TRBV12-4
cdr3_aa: CASSIRLAGGISNEQFF; cdr3_length: 17; j_call: TRBJ2-1; v_call: TRBV19
cdr3_aa: CASSDSRAGRRGSPLHF; cdr3_length: 17; j_call: TRBJ1-6; v_call: TRBV2
cdr3_aa: CSASNGQGPGNTIYF; cdr3_length: 15; j_call: TRBJ1-3; v_call: TRBV20-1
cdr3_aa: CSARGGQGNTEAFF; cdr3_length: 14; j_call: TRBJ1-1; v_call: TRBV20-1
cdr3_aa: CASEGTLIYREAFF; cdr3_length: 14; j_call: TRBJ1-1; v_call: TRBV27
cdr3_aa: CASRDLSSSYEQYF; cdr3_length: 14; j_call: TRBJ2-7; v_call: TRBV12-3/TRBV12-4
cdr3_aa: CASSRLSRSYNSPLHF; cdr3_length: 16; j_call: TRBJ1-6; v_call: TRBV7-2
cdr3_aa: CASSARGGQETQYF; cdr3_length: 14; j_call: TRBJ2-5; v_call: TRBV2
cdr3_aa: CATSKPGRDRGRGYSPLHF; cdr3_length: 19; j_call: TRBJ1-6; v_call: TRBV15
cdr3_aa: CASSPRDVSAQYF; cdr3_length: 13; j_call: TRBJ2-3; v_call: TRBV19
cdr3_aa: CSAETAGWTQYF; cdr3_length: 12; j_call: TRBJ2-5; v_call: TRBV20-1
cdr3_aa: CASRTSGALAKNIQYF; cdr3_length: 16; j_call: TRBJ2-4; v_call: TRBV6-1
cdr3_aa: CASSLDGIPPETQYF; cdr3_length: 15; j_call: TRBJ2-5; v_call: TRBV5-6
cdr3_aa: CASSLGSGGAAEQFF; cdr3_length: 15; j_call: TRBJ2-1; v_call: TRBV5-1
cdr3_aa: CASSFNGLAVGTDTQYF; cdr3_length: 17; j_call: TRBJ2-3; v_call: TRBV11-1
cdr3_aa: CASSSAGTAAKNIQYF; cdr3_length: 16; j_call: TRBJ2-4; v_call: TRBV28
cdr3_aa: CATRKGGTSTDTQYF; cdr3_length: 15; j_call: TRBJ2-3; v_call: TRBV24-1
cdr3_aa: CASSLFAGGRYNEQFF; cdr3_length: 16; j_call: TRBJ2-1; v_call: TRBV5-1
cdr3_aa: CASSFNVAGVYNEQFF; cdr3_length: 16; j_call: TRBJ2-1; v_call: TRBV7-9
cdr3_aa: CASSPLGGANTDTQYF; cdr3_length: 16; j_call: TRBJ2-3; v_call: TRBV9
cdr3_aa: CASSLYRGRADDNEQFF; cdr3_length: 17; j_call: TRBJ2-1; v_call: TRBV7-9
cdr3_aa: CASSLALGWENNEQFF; cdr3_length: 16; j_call: TRBJ2-1; v_call: TRBV7-2
cdr3_aa: CASSQDQRLAGNEQFF; cdr3_length: 16; j_call: TRBJ2-1; v_call: TRBV3-1
cdr3_aa: CASSLDRYNEQFF; cdr3_length: 13; j_call: TRBJ2-1; v_call: TRBV5-1
cdr3_aa: CASSHSRDRAYNEQFF; cdr3_length: 16; j_call: TRBJ2-1; v_call: TRBV6-5
cdr3_aa: CASTTRESYEQYF; cdr3_length: 13; j_call: TRBJ2-7; v_call: TRBV9
cdr3_aa: CASSQDQGDRAYEQYF; cdr3_length: 16; j_call: TRBJ2-7; v_call: TRBV4-2
cdr3_aa: CASSLHHTQYF; cdr3_length: 11; j_call: TRBJ2-3; v_call: TRBV5-8
cdr3_aa: CSPDGDSGQYF; cdr3_length: 11; j_call: TRBJ2-3; v_call: TRBV20-1
cdr3_aa: CSVGSEGGTEAFF; cdr3_length: 13; j_call: TRBJ1-1; v_call: TRBV29-1
cdr3_aa: CATSSTGGSYNEQFF; cdr3_length: 15; j_call: TRBJ2-1; v_call: TRBV5-1
cdr3_aa: CASSSIQGVAEAFF; cdr3_length: 14; j_call: TRBJ1-1; v_call: TRBV7-9
cdr3_aa: CASSLPYTGLARKNEKLFF; cdr3_length: 19; j_call: TRBJ1-4; v_call: TRBV28
cdr3_aa: CASSLRDPPYEQYF; cdr3_length: 14; j_call: TRBJ2-7; v_call: TRBV28
cdr3_aa: CSARDPWSGTGTYEQYF; cdr3_length: 17; j_call: TRBJ2-7; v_call: TRBV20-1
cdr3_aa: CSGNLQDKWYEQYF; cdr3_length: 14; j_call: TRBJ2-7; v_call: TRBV20-1
cdr3_aa: CASSRATGSYNEQFF; cdr3_length: 15; j_call: TRBJ2-1; v_call: TRBV11-2
cdr3_aa: CASSLRQGDGYTF; cdr3_length: 13; j_call: TRBJ1-2; v_call: TRBV5-1
cdr3_aa: CASRPLSSGGSNEQFF; cdr3_length: 16; j_call: TRBJ2-1; v_call: TRBV6-1
cdr3_aa: CASRKGQGPYNEQFF; cdr3_length: 15; j_call: TRBJ2-1; v_call: TRBV21-1
cdr3_aa: CAISPRLAGGKTTPSEQYF; cdr3_length: 19; j_call: TRBJ2-7; v_call: TRBV10-3
cdr3_aa: CASRRQGVAGETQYF; cdr3_length: 15; j_call: TRBJ2-5; v_call: TRBV12-3/TRBV12-4
cdr3_aa: CSSARANTEAFF; cdr3_length: 12; j_call: TRBJ1-1; v_call: TRBV29-1
cdr3_aa: CASSPQTAGTGYGYTF; cdr3_length: 16; j_call: TRBJ1-2; v_call: TRBV12-3/TRBV12-4
cdr3_aa: CASSPPFGVTHNEQFF; cdr3_length: 16; j_call: TRBJ2-1; v_call: TRBV18